In this sample, the clone carrying this T cell receptor beta chain turned up many times. Its matching antigen is unknown. The sample comes from a study of Graves' ophthalmopathy and Graves' hyperthyroidism. Findings and caveats of the study: Among expanded thyroid clonotypes above 0.001 frequency, most also occurred in blood. Discrimination between ophthalmopathy and stable hyperthyroidism by a 13-signature model showed 87.88% sensitivity and 70% to 82% specificity. Sensitivity of under 71% and specificity of 72.22% were achieved by the model that predicted ophthalmopathy progression.

The study amplified TCR beta CDR3 regions using RNA transcripts. Following a first-round RT-PCR that used HTBI primers, a second-round multiplex PCR was carried out. TCRdb independently ran MiXCR on the multiplex PCR reads; one entry per CDR3 protein. The table records 350,000 to 400,000 distinct CDR3 sequences, around 16% of them present only once. Germline V gene sequence: CDR1 MNHEY, CDR2 SVGAGI. CDR3 size: 14 residues. With V trimmed by 2 bases and J by 5 bases, 3 bases remained unmatched. This chain connects TRBV6-5 to TRBJ1-5, with 7 positions matching TRBD1. The clonotype was recovered from a young woman with Graves' ophthalmopathy. The sample comprised peripheral blood. The chain's CDR3 is CASSYRTGDQPQHF. Written as DNA, the CDR3 is TGTGCCAGCAGTTACCGCACAGGGGATCAGCCCCAGCATTTT.